This TCR beta chain emerged from a study of yellow fever vaccine responses in identical twins. Study-level results: Convergence reportedly seemed to mark part of the twins' vaccine T cell response, with personalization marking the rest.

The CDR3 is made up of 13 amino acids. V lost 2 bases, J lost 3 bases, and 8 bases lay in between. CDR1 DFQATT and CDR2 SNEGSKA come from the germline V gene (reference sequence). TCRdb re-derived calls from the RT-PCR reads in MiXCR, one entry per CDR3 protein. The sample consists of about 11,000 distinct CDR3 sequences, 65% to 80% of them appearing once. For this clonotype: Antigen: not known.

The clonotype originates from a woman younger than 35 who received the yellow fever vaccine. The V gene is TRBV20-1, the J gene TRBJ2-1; D unresolved. Sequencing used T cells from blood (PBMCs), unsorted or a sorted subset (not recorded which), obtained before or after yellow fever vaccination (not recorded which). The CDR3 DNA is TGCAGTGCTAGAAAGACAAACTACAATGAGCAGTTCTTC. Its protein is CSARKTNYNEQFF.